These T cell receptor beta chains were read from a single sample in a study of T cells in Graves' hyperthyroidism and ophthalmopathy. TCRdb used MiXCR to reprocess the multiplex PCR reads, holding one entry per CDR3 protein. The sample includes 90,000 to 120,000 distinct CDR3 sequences, approximately 15% of them seen just once. The sequenced material came from blood. The receptors derive from a woman aged 50 to 60 with Graves' hyperthyroidism. Both conserved end residues are part of each CDR3. D genes are given only for firm matches. Clone size appears in some rows only: once, few, many, or a class for an expanded clone.

. | TRBJ1-2 | TRBV12-3/TRBV12-4 | many | TGTGCCAGCAGCTCCCCACCCGTGGGGAATCGCTACACCTTC | CASSSPPVGNRYTF
TRBD2 | TRBJ2-2 | TRBV30 | many | TGTGCCTGGAGCCAAAGGACTAGCCGGACCGGGGAGCTGTTTTTT | CAWSQRTSRTGELFF
. | TRBJ2-2 | TRBV7-8 | many | TGTGCCAGCACGATCACCGCGAACACCGGGGAGCTGTTTTTT | CASTITANTGELFF
. | TRBJ1-1 | TRBV18 | . | TGTGCCAGCTCACCAATCTTCCGGACGAACACTGAAGCTTTCTTT | CASSPIFRTNTEAFF
. | TRBJ2-1 | TRBV3-1 | many | TGTGCCAGCAGCCCAGCAGGGTCCCAGGAGCAGTTCTTC | CASSPAGSQEQFF
TRBD1 | TRBJ1-2 | TRBV28 | many | TGTGCCAGCAGTTTAAGGGACAGTCTTTACACCTTC | CASSLRDSLYTF
. | TRBJ2-1 | TRBV20-1 | many | TGCAGTGCTAGGTCTCGGCGGGACCGCTCCTACAATGAGCAGTTCTTC | CSARSRRDRSYNEQFF
TRBD1 | TRBJ1-5 | TRBV18 | many | TGTGCCAGCTCACCCTCAGGGGGCGGAGGACAGCCCCAGCATTTT | CASSPSGGGGQPQHF
. | TRBJ1-1 | TRBV6-5 | many | TGTGCCAGCAGTTTTGGACAGAACACTGAAGCTTTCTTT | CASSFGQNTEAFF
. | TRBJ2-6 | TRBV5-1 | many | TGCGCCAGCAGCGGACTTGAGGCCTCTGGGGCCAACGTCCTGACTTTC | CASSGLEASGANVLTF
. | TRBJ1-2 | TRBV30 | few | TGTGCCTGGAGCCAGGACGTCCTCTATGGCTACACCTTC | CAWSQDVLYGYTF